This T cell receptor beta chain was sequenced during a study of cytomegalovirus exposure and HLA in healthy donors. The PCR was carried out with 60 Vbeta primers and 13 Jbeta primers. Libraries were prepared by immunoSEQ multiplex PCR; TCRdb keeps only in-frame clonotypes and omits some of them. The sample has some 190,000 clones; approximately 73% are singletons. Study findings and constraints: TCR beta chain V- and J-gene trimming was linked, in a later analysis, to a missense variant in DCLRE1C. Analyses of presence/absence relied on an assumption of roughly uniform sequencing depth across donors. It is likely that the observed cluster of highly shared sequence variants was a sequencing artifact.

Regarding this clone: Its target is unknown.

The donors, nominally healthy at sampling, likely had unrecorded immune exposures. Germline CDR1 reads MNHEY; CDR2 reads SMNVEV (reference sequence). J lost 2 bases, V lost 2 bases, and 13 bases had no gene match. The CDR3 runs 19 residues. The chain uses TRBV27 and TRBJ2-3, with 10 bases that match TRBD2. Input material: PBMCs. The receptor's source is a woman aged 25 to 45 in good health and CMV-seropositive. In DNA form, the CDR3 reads TGTGCCAGCAGTTTAGCGGGGGCTAGCGGGGGCACCTACACAGATACGCAGTATTTT. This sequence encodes CASSLAGASGGTYTDTQYF.